This T cell receptor beta chain was obtained from a study of T cells after yellow fever vaccination (dated by TCRdb to the late 2010s). A note on the overall study: The SMART-Seq v4 Ultra Low Input RNA kit was used to prepare libraries from fractions with low cell numbers. To follow T-cell clones before and after primary and booster YFV17D yellow fever vaccination, bulk TCR alpha and beta repertoires were sequenced over time. Blood was collected at multiple timepoints before and after primary and secondary immunization, and bulk PBMC replicates and cell subsets were isolated. The cohort comprised two healthy male donors, one aged 18 to 30 and one aged 30 to 40 years. On the study overall, not on this receptor specifically: After the booster, most clones that had expanded after primary vaccination were detected again (roughly 96% of CD4 and over 75% of CD8), suggesting broad maintenance of memory. Computational filtering was needed because FACS-sorted repertoires could contain abundant contaminating clonotypes from the bulk population. A small fraction of clonotypes appeared in both the CD4 and CD8 compartments, likely as a result of convergent recombination. Because the study included only a couple of donors, the extent to which the findings can be generalized is limited. Compared with the primary T-cell response, the secondary T-cell response was faster but weaker, reaching its peak on day 5 rather than on day 15.

This clonotype was observed many times. No cognate antigen has been identified for it. Base qualities are not at hand, and no much larger clone is one base apart. The germline ends are 17 bases apart after V is trimmed by 4 bases and J by 7 bases. Based on the germline V gene (reference sequence), the CDR1 and CDR2 sequences are SGHKS and YYEKEE. Measured from the cysteine to the phenylalanine, the CDR3 is 14 residues long. Only the CDR3 DNA stays, 42 bases, in frame from base 1. The sample's treatment or condition label, in plain terms: live attenuated yellow fever vaccine strain. At each blood-draw timepoint, two biological replicates of bulk PBMCs were obtained. PBMCs were isolated from peripheral blood using a standard Ficoll-Paque protocol. TriZol was used to extract RNA from bulk PBMCs, from CD4 and CD8 fractions, and from dextramer-positive and dextramer-negative fractions. Instrument on record: Illumina NovaSeq 6000. Synthesis of TCR cDNA relied on 5'RACE template switching, a step that introduced a universal primer site along with unique molecular identifiers. Priming for cDNA synthesis came from both the TCR alpha and TCR beta constant segments. Library amplification used two PCR steps, and the second PCR step added sample barcodes and sequencing adapters. Sequencing of libraries was performed on Illumina HiSeq 2500 (2x100 bp) or NovaSeq (2x150 bp). Per the source publication's procedure: MIGEC was used to demultiplex reads and collapse the reads into UMI consensus sequences, and MiXCR was used for V(D)J alignment. Vaccine-responding clonotypes were identified with edgeR using replicate PBMC samples, with FDR below 0.01 and a log2 fold change above 5 up to day 15 being required. Each bulk clonotype received a CD4 or CD8 identity based on whether the sequenced CD4 or CD8 repertoire contained that clonotype at higher abundance. TCRdb redid the processing of the public reads, applying fastp at Q25 and MiXCR, and retained in-frame beta chains. Duplicate CDR3 protein sequences are folded into a single record with the most common DNA and genes. The V and J calls follow TCRdb's processing rather than the paper's. The sample contains over 300,000 distinct CDR3 sequences, over 3.5% of them found a single time. The leading ten clones occupy around 25% of the sample.

The sequence was obtained from a man aged 18-30 years who received the YFV17D yellow fever vaccine. The source material was PBMCs, sampled 5 days after the yellow fever booster vaccination. Recombination connected TRBV5-5 to TRBJ2-5; the D call could be TRBD1 or TRBD2, with each sharing 5 bases. This receptor has the CDR3 CASSDRDRMRTQYF. The DNA sequence is TGTGCCAGCAGCGACCGGGACCGAATGAGGACCCAGTACTTC.